These T cell receptor beta chains were read from a single sample in a study of a mutant IDH1 vaccine in newly diagnosed glioma. Profiled with immunoSEQ multiplex PCR; TCRdb holds only in-frame clones, not every one. The data hold roughly 43,000 clones, with approximately 86% observed a single time. Their cognate antigens are unknown. The starting material was PBMCs, obtained from a glioma patient whose treatment included an IDH1 peptide vaccine. These TCRs come from a man aged 18 to 35 with glioma. Some clones in this sample may be carry-over from other donors' samples. CDR3s include the opening cysteine and the closing phenylalanine or tryptophan. The D gene is left open where the match is weak. Size is omitted from some rows. Given values are once, few, many or a class for expanded clones.

size	V	J	D	CDR3	DNA
NA	TRBV28	TRBJ1-1	NA	CASSLQAAPDVNTEAFF	TGTGCCAGCAGTTTACAGGCCGCACCGGACGTGAACACTGAAGCTTTCTTT
NA	TRBV9	TRBJ1-2	NA	CASSLGGVSGYTF	TGTGCCAGCAGCCTGGGGGGAGTTAGTGGCTACACCTTC
NA	TRBV10-3	TRBJ1-2	NA	CAISESLTRTDYGYTF	TGTGCCATCAGTGAGTCACTGACGAGGACGGACTATGGCTACACCTTC
once	TRBV29-1	TRBJ1-2	NA	CSVGVSTGVGYTF	TGCAGCGTTGGGGTTAGCACGGGGGTGGGCTACACCTTC
NA	TRBV6-5	TRBJ2-7	NA	CAASVTPKSYEQYF	TGTGCCGCCTCGGTCACCCCGAAATCCTACGAGCAGTACTTC
few	TRBV5-1	TRBJ1-1	NA	CATWLGTEAFF	TGCGCCACCTGGTTGGGCACTGAAGCTTTCTTT
NA	TRBV29-1	TRBJ2-7	TRBD1	CSVERTGGSYEQYF	TGCAGCGTTGAGAGGACAGGGGGCTCCTACGAGCAGTACTTC
NA	TRBV6-6	TRBJ2-7	NA	CASRDGVPAYEQYF	TGTGCCAGCAGGGACGGGGTTCCGGCCTACGAGCAGTACTTC
NA	TRBV21-1	TRBJ2-7	NA	CASSKNRSGESGEQYF	TGTGCCAGCAGCAAAAATCGGTCAGGGGAATCGGGCGAGCAGTACTTC
NA	TRBV27	TRBJ2-7	TRBD2	CASGGGSGRFANEQYF	TGTGCCAGCGGGGGGGGTAGCGGGAGATTTGCGAACGAGCAGTACTTC
few	TRBV27	TRBJ2-7	TRBD2	CASSLGTSGSGEQYF	TGTGCCAGCAGTTTAGGGACTAGCGGGAGCGGAGAGCAGTACTTC
NA	TRBV5-6	TRBJ2-1	NA	CASSQEAWGEQFF	TGTGCCAGCAGCCAGGAAGCCTGGGGTGAGCAGTTCTTC
NA	TRBV28	TRBJ2-1	NA	CASSSQPTYNEQFF	TGTGCCAGCAGCTCACAACCTACCTACAATGAGCAGTTCTTC
NA	TRBV5-6	TRBJ1-5	NA	CASSWGPQINQPQHF	TGTGCCAGCAGTTGGGGGCCACAAATCAATCAGCCCCAGCATTTT
NA	TRBV16	TRBJ1-2	NA	CASSSYRANYGYTF	TGTGCCAGCAGCTCATACAGAGCTAACTATGGCTACACCTTC
NA	TRBV27	TRBJ1-1	TRBD1	CASSVQGAGNTEAFF	TGTGCCAGCAGTGTCCAGGGGGCAGGGAACACTGAAGCTTTCTTT
once	TRBV7-2	TRBJ1-5	NA	CASSLETGQPQHF	TGTGCCAGCAGCTTGGAGACAGGTCAGCCCCAGCATTTT
NA	TRBV29-1	TRBJ2-7	NA	CSVESQGFGQYF	TGCAGCGTTGAATCTCAGGGCTTTGGGCAGTACTTC
NA	TRBV10-3	TRBJ1-1	TRBD1	CAISGQGMNTEAFF	TGTGCCATCAGCGGACAGGGGATGAACACTGAAGCTTTCTTT
NA	TRBV6-4	TRBJ1-6	NA	CASSSEMNSPLHF	TGTGCCAGCAGCTCGGAAATGAATTCACCCCTCCACTTT
few	TRBV7-9	TRBJ2-5	NA	CASSPNSPGPLQRETQYF	TGTGCCAGCAGCCCGAACTCCCCGGGACCCTTACAGAGAGAGACCCAGTACTTC
NA	TRBV19	TRBJ1-3	NA	CASSRGSGNTIYF	TGTGCCAGTTCGCGGGGGTCTGGAAACACCATATATTTT